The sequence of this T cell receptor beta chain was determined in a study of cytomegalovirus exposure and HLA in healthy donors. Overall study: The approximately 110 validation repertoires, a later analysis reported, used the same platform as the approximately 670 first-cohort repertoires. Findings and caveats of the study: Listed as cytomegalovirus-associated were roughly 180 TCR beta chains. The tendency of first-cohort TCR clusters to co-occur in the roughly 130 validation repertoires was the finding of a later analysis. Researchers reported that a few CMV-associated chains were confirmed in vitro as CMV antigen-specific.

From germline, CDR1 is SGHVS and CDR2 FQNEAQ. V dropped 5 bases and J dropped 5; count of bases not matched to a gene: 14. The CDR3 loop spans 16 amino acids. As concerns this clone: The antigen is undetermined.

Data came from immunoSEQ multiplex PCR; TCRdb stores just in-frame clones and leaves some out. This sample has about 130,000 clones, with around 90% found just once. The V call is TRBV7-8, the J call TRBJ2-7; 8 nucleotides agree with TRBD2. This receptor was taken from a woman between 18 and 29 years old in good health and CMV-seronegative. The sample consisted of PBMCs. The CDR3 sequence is CASSVQLAVPRNEQYF. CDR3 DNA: TGTGCCAGCAGCGTACAACTAGCGGTCCCTCGGAACGAGCAGTACTTC.